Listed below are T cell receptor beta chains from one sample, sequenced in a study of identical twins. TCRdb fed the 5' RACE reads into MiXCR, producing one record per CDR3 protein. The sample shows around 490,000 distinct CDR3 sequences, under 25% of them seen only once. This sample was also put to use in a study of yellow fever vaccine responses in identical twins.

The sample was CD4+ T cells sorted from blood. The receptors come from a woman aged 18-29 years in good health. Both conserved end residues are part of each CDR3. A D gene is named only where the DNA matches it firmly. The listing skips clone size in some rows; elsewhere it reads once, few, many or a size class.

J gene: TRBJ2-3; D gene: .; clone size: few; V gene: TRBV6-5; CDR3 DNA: TGTGCCAGCAGCCGTCCGGGTGATACGCAGTATTTT; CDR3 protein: CASSRPGDTQYF
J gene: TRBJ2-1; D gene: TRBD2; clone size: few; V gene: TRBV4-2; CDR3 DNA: TGTGCCAGCAGCCAAGAGGGGACTAGCGGGATCTACAATGAGCAGTTCTTC; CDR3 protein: CASSQEGTSGIYNEQFF
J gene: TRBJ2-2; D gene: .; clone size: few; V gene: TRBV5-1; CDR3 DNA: TGCGCCAGCAGCTTTACAGGCGACTCCTTGAACACCGGGGAGCTGTTTTTT; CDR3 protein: CASSFTGDSLNTGELFF
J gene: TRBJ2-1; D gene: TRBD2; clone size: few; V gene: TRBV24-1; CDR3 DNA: TGTGCCACCAGTGATTTATTGACTAGCGGTCTCAATGAGCAGTTCTTC; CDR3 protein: CATSDLLTSGLNEQFF
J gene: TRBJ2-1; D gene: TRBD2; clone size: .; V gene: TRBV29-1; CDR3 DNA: TGCAGCGTCCGTTGGTATAGCGGGGAGAGACAGTTCTTC; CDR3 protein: CSVRWYSGERQFF
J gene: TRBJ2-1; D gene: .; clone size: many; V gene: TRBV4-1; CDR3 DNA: TGCGCTAGTAGCAGTCTCTCCTACAATGAGCAGTTCTTC; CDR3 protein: CASSSLSYNEQFF
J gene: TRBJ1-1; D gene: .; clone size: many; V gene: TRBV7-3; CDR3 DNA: TGTGCCAGCAGCCAAGGACGGGTGAACACTGAAGCTTTCTTT; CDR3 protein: CASSQGRVNTEAFF
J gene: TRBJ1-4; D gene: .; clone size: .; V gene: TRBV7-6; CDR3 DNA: TGTGCCAGCAGCTCATTCGAGGAGACCCGCAATGAAAAACTGTTTTTT; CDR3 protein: CASSSFEETRNEKLFF
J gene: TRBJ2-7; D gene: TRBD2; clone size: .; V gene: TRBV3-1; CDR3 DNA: TGTGCCAGCAGCCAGGCTAGCGGGAGTCGTGGTGAGCAGTACTTC; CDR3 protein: CASSQASGSRGEQYF
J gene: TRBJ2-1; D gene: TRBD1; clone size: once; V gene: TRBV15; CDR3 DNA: TGTGCCACCAGCATCCGGGACAGGGGTTTCTATGAGCAGTTCTTC; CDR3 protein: CATSIRDRGFYEQFF
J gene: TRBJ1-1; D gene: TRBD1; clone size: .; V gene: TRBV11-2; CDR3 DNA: TGTGCCAGCAGCTTGCCGACAGGGGCGAACACTGAAGCTTTCTTT; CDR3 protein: CASSLPTGANTEAFF
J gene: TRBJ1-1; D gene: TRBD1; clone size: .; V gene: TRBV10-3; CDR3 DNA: TGTGCCATCAGTGAGTCAGGGCAGGGGGCCCGCACTGAAGCTTTCTTT; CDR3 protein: CAISESGQGARTEAFF
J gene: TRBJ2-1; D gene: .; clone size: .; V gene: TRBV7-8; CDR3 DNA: TGTGCCAGCAGCTTGCAGGGTCCGTGGTCCTACAATGAGCAGTTCTTC; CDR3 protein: CASSLQGPWSYNEQFF
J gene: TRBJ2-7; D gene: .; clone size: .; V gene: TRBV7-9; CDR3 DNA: TGTGCCAGCAGCAACCGGCGAGGGTTTAATGAGCAGTACTTC; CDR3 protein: CASSNRRGFNEQYF
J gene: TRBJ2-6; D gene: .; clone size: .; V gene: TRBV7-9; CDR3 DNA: TGTGCCAGCAGCTTTGGGGTACTGAGTGCTGGGGCCAACGTCCTGACTTTC; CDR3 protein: CASSFGVLSAGANVLTF